Listed here are 24 T cell receptor beta chains from one sample, sequenced in a study of cytomegalovirus exposure and HLA in healthy donors. PCR used 60 Vbeta primers and 13 Jbeta primers. The table came from immunoSEQ multiplex PCR; TCRdb's copy has only in-frame clones and leaves some out. The sample lists 90,000 to 140,000 clones; approximately 70% were seen once. Sequenced input: PBMCs. The receptors originated from a man aged 25-40 years in good health and CMV-seronegative.

This chain uses TRBV11-3 with TRBJ2-1; maybe TRBD2 (5 bases). With 4 bases removed from V and 9 bases from J, the gap between germline ends came to 13 bases. The CDR3 length is 13 residues. Germline V CDR1 and CDR2: SGHNT, YENEEA. The CDR3 sequence: CASSSPLLGEQFF. The CDR3 DNA is TGTGCCAGCAGCTCACCCTTACTAGGTGAGCAGTTCTTC. The whole variable domain, filled in from reference TRBV11-3 and TRBJ2-1, reads EAGVVQSPRYKIIEKKQPVAFWCNPISGHNTLYWYLQNLGQGPELLIRYENEEAVDDSQLPKDRFSAERLKGVDSTLKIQPAELGDSAVYLCASSSPLLGEQFFGPGTRLTVL.

The chain recombines TRBV6-5 with TRBJ1-4; no definite D call. The length of the CDR3 is 16 residues. The V end lost 4 bases, the J end lost 5 bases, and 17 bases lay between the germline ends. Germline V gives CDR1 MNHEY, CDR2 SVGAGI. CDR3 region: CASSSVGSRWNEKLFF. CDR3 nucleotide sequence: TGTGCCAGCAGTTCAGTAGGGAGCCGGTGGAATGAAAAACTGTTTTTT.

CDR3 sequence reads: CASSTHRGGEQYF. The CDR3 bases are TGTGCCAGCAGCACCCACAGGGGAGGCGAGCAGTACTTC. This chain uses TRBV11-3 with TRBJ2-7, with TRBD1 as a possible D gene (7 bases). The CDR3 consists of 13 residues. The germline V gene has CDR1 SGHNT and CDR2 YENEEA. V lost 5 bases to trimming and J lost 6 bases, with 14 bases between them.

Notes on this clone: Compared with germline, one end of the junction differs, possibly owing to a read error. Other DNA sequences in the sample encode the same CDR3. The chain joins TRBV7-8 to TRBJ2-3; 9 bases are a match to TRBD1. The CDR3 is made up of 12 amino acids. Germline V gene data show CDR1 as SGHVS and CDR2 as FQNEAQ. This CDR3 reads CASQRTGVTQYF. As DNA, the CDR3 is TGTGCCAGCCAGCGGACAGGGGTTACGCAGTATTTC.

V is TRBV5-1 and J is TRBJ2-2; D gene ambiguous. Trimming pared 4 bases from V and 2 bases from J, leaving 3 bases between. This CDR3 comprises 12 residues. Germline CDR1 reads SGHRS; CDR2 reads YFSETQ. The CDR3 bases are TGCGCCAGCAGCACAAACACCGGGGAGCTGTTTTTT. Its protein product is CASSTNTGELFF.

This clone was detected only a few times. The rearrangement uses TRBV19 and TRBJ2-7; 8 bases are shared with TRBD1. Losses at the gene ends were 6 bases for V and 5 bases for J; bases not matched to a gene: 9. Germline V gene sequence: CDR1 LNHDA, CDR2 SQIVND (reference sequence). CDR3 length: 14 residues. CDR3 loop: CASRQQGDPHEQYF. The CDR3 DNA reads as TGTGCCAGTAGACAACAGGGGGACCCCCACGAGCAGTACTTC.

The gene calls are TRBV4-3 and TRBJ2-7; 10 bases are shared with TRBD2. CDR1 and CDR2 from the germline V gene are LGHNA and YSLEER. The CDR3 totals 16 residues. V was clipped by 0 bases and J by 3 bases; unmatched bases: 5. The CDR3 DNA follows: TGCGCCAGCAGCCAAGATCGGGGGACTAGCGACTACGAGCAGTACTTC. This encodes CASSQDRGTSDYEQYF.

This clone has just one count. The chain recombines TRBV4-3 with TRBJ2-1, with TRBD2 identical over 8 bases. The CDR3 spans 16 residues. In germline, CDR1 is LGHNA, CDR2 YSLEER. With 0 bases clipped from V and 10 bases from J, the junction kept 11 bases outside the gene matches. The CDR3 loop is CASSQDRAGTRWEQFF. CDR3 coding DNA: TGCGCCAGCAGCCAAGATAGGGCCGGGACTAGATGGGAGCAGTTCTTC.

V and J are TRBV4-3 and TRBJ1-5; TRBD1 agrees at 8 bases. V was clipped by 3 bases and J by 6 bases; unmatched bases: 7. This CDR3 is built from 15 residues. Germline CDR1 and CDR2: LGHNA and YSLEER. The CDR3, as DNA: TGCGCCAGCAGCCATGGACAGGGCCGGGGTCAGCCCCAGCATTTT. Protein: CASSHGQGRGQPQHF.

The chain employs TRBV13 and TRBJ1-2; no reliable D call. Per the germline V gene, CDR1 is PRHDT and CDR2 is FYEKMQ (reference sequence). The ends were cut back, 0 bases at V and 4 bases at J, with 24 bases in the middle. The CDR3 has 19 residues. This chain's CDR3 is CASSLGLLSRVQRRYGYTF. CDR3 nucleotides: TGTGCCAGCAGCTTAGGCCTCTTGTCCCGCGTCCAGCGTCGCTATGGCTACACCTTC.

This clone was picked up a small number of times. The J gene is TRBJ1-1, the V gene TRBV6-5; D ambiguous. Trimming left V 0 bases short and J 4 bases short, with 12 bases between. The CDR3 covers 15 residues. CDR1 and CDR2 from the germline V gene are MNHEY and SVGAGI. CDR3 in DNA: TGTGCCAGCAGTTACTCGGGAGGGATGGGCACTGAAGCTTTCTTT. Protein: CASSYSGGMGTEAFF.

This clone has just a few counts. The CDR3 loop reads CASSLHRGVSTDTQYF. The CDR3, as DNA: TGTGCCAGCAGCTTGCACCGCGGGGTTAGCACAGATACGCAGTATTTT. This chain connects TRBV5-5 to TRBJ2-3, with D maybe TRBD2 (6 bases). This CDR3 region has 16 residues. V gave up 1 base and J gave up 0 bases, with 12 bases separating them. The germline V gene encodes CDR1 SGHKS and CDR2 YYEKEE (reference sequence).

Points on this clone: At the DNA level, this CDR3 is encoded by other sequences in the same sample as well. This chain uses TRBV5-4 with TRBJ2-1; 9 nucleotides match TRBD2. The V segment lost 2 bases and the J segment 1 base; nucleotides outside the gene matches: 1. CDR1 is SGHNT and CDR2 is YYREEE in the germline V gene (reference sequence). The CDR3 length is 15 residues. CDR3 nucleotides: TGTGCCAGCAGCTTTAGCGGGAGATCCTACAATGAGCAGTTCTTC. This codes for CASSFSGRSYNEQFF.

The chain combines TRBV15 with TRBJ1-5, with TRBD1 identical over 8 bases. The ends lost 0 bases at V and 6 bases at J; junction bases unmatched: 4. Germline assignment: CDR1 LNHNV and CDR2 YYDKDF (reference sequence). The CDR3 is made up of 15 amino acids. This chain's CDR3 is CATSRDSGGSQPQHF. In DNA form, the CDR3 reads TGTGCCACCAGCAGAGATTCAGGGGGCAGTCAGCCCCAGCATTTT.

The V gene is TRBV6-6, the J gene TRBJ2-3; 10 positions agree with TRBD2. The CDR3 has 16 amino acids. Germline CDR1 MNHNY, CDR2 SVGAGI (reference sequence). The junction had 7 bases not matched to a gene; V was cut back by 3 bases and J by 4 bases. The CDR3 DNA is TGTGCCAGCAGTTATTTTCTAGCGGGAGAAGCAGATACGCAGTATTTT. Its translation is CASSYFLAGEADTQYF.

The chain has TRBV5-1 and TRBJ1-2; no clear D. V lost 1 base, J lost 7 bases, and 29 bases lay in between. Germline CDR1 reads SGHRS; CDR2 reads YFSETQ. The CDR3 covers 19 residues. The DNA of the CDR3 is TGCGCCAGCAGCTTGTCGGCTTACATGGCTCCGGGTTTTCTCGGTGGCTACACCTTC. The encoded protein is CASSLSAYMAPGFLGGYTF.

V usage is TRBV5-4 and J usage is TRBJ1-2; the match to TRBD1 covers 7 bases. CDR3 length: 14 amino acids. Germline V gene sequence: CDR1 SGHNT, CDR2 YYREEE (reference sequence). V lost 4 bases and J lost 4; bases outside the gene matches: 7. This CDR3 is CASSTGVGSYGYTF. In nucleotides, the CDR3 is TGTGCCAGCAGCACAGGGGTCGGGAGCTATGGCTACACCTTC. Complete variable domain (other parts from reference TRBV5-4 and TRBJ1-2): ETGVTQSPTHLIKTRGQQVTLRCSSQSGHNTVSWYQQALGQGPQFIFQYYREEENGRGNFPPRFSGLQFPNYSSELNVNALELDDSALYLCASSTGVGSYGYTFGSGTRLTVV.

The sample holds a few counts of this clone. The J gene is TRBJ2-7, the V gene TRBV6-1; the D gene is possibly TRBD1 (5 bases). The germline CDR1 and CDR2 sequences are MNHNS and SASEGT. The CDR3 is 15 amino acids. Trimming pared 5 bases from V and 3 bases from J, leaving 17 bases between. CDR3: CASSQGPDAFYEQYF. In DNA form, the CDR3 reads TGTGCCAGCAGTCAGGGTCCCGACGCATTCTACGAGCAGTACTTC.

CDR3 in DNA: TGCAGCGTTGAAGGGAGCTCCTACGAGCAGTACTTC. This sequence encodes CSVEGSSYEQYF. This chain connects TRBV29-1 to TRBJ2-7; D call uncertain. V lost 1 base, J lost 0 bases, and 4 bases lay in between. CDR1 and CDR2 (germline): SQVTM, ANQGSEA. The CDR3 runs 12 residues.

CDR3 nucleotides: TGTGCCAGCATTAATTCGGGACTCCCTTACGAGCAGTACTTC. Amino acid sequence: CASINSGLPYEQYF. The chain is built from TRBV28 and TRBJ2-7; a possible D gene is TRBD2 (6 bases). The V end was cut by 7 bases, the J end by 4 bases, with 17 bases between. CDR1 is MDHEN, CDR2 SYDVKM, per germline. The length of the CDR3 is 14 residues.

The J gene is TRBJ1-1, the V gene TRBV15; 7 bases are shared with TRBD1. The CDR3 spans 16 residues. After removal of 9 bases from V and 5 bases from J, the junction contained 18 bases not matched to a gene. Germline CDR1 is LNHNV and CDR2 is YYDKDF (reference sequence). The CDR3 here is CATEGGTVGGGTEAFF. In nucleotides, the CDR3 is TGTGCCACGGAAGGAGGGACAGTCGGAGGTGGGACTGAAGCTTTCTTT. Using reference TRBV15 and TRBJ1-1 for the parts outside the CDR3, the full variable domain is DAMVIQNPRYQVTQFGKPVTLSCSQTLNHNVMYWYQQKSSQAPKLLFHYYDKDFNNEADTPDNFQSRRPNTSFCFLDIRSPGLGDTAMYLCATEGGTVGGGTEAFFGQGTRLTVV.

This chain connects TRBV6-1 to TRBJ1-2; D ambiguous. The ends were cut back, 6 bases at V and 6 bases at J, with 17 bases in the middle. The germline V gene has CDR1 MNHNS and CDR2 SASEGT. CDR3 length equals 14 residues. The CDR3 bases are TGTGCCAGCAGGTTTACCGGGAATGTGGATGGCTACACCTTC. It translates to CASRFTGNVDGYTF.

This chain links TRBV7-2 with TRBJ1-2; 7 nucleotides line up with TRBD1. Germline trimming cut 5 bases from V and 8 bases from J; bases unmatched to any gene: 14. Germline V gene sequence: CDR1 SGHTA, CDR2 FQGNSA. The CDR3 has 15 amino acids. CDR3 amino acids: CASSRLITGTAGYTF. Written as DNA, the CDR3 is TGTGCCAGCAGCCGCCTTATCACAGGGACAGCAGGCTACACCTTC.

The rearrangement links TRBV18 to TRBJ2-6; no definite D call. Germline V gives CDR1 KGHSH, CDR2 LQKENI. The CDR3 has 15 amino acids. Trimming shortened V by 4 bases and J by 0 bases, and 7 bases separated the two germline ends. For the CDR3, the DNA is TGTGCCAGCTCACTGGTGAGCTCTGGGGCCAACGTCCTGACTTTC. Protein sequence: CASSLVSSGANVLTF.